The 9 T cell receptor beta chains listed next were all sequenced from one sample in a study of OX40 agonist ivuxolimab in advanced cancers. Sequencing used immunoSEQ multiplex PCR; TCRdb keeps in-frame clones, though not all of them. This sample yields approximately 20,000 clones, of which more than 75% are seen a single time; 8% to 10% belongs to the top ten. Sequenced here: CD4+ or CD8+ T cells sorted from blood, sampled in a trial of the OX40 agonist ivuxolimab. These receptors originate from an adult with an advanced solid tumor such as melanoma, head and neck, liver or kidney cancer.

The V call is TRBV5-1, the J call TRBJ2-3; no firm D call. This CDR3 comprises 12 residues. The V and J ends lost 0 bases and 2 bases respectively, with 1 base between them. The germline gives CDR1 SGHRS, CDR2 YFSETQ. The CDR3 here is CASSLVTDTQYF. CDR3 DNA: TGCGCCAGCAGCTTGGTCACAGATACGCAGTATTTT.

V is TRBV30 and J is TRBJ1-1; no reliable D call. The germline V gene encodes CDR1 GTSNPN and CDR2 SVGIG (reference sequence). The CDR3 consists of 11 residues. Trimming cost V 2 bases and J 6 bases, with 7 bases left between them. Here the CDR3 reads CAWSSNAEAFF. The CDR3, as DNA: TGTGCCTGGAGTAGCAACGCTGAAGCTTTCTTT.

The chain links TRBV19 to TRBJ1-5, with D unclear. The CDR3 length is 14 residues. Germline V gene data show CDR1 as LNHDA and CDR2 as SQIVND (reference sequence). V lost 6 bases and J 0 bases, leaving 9 bases between the germline ends. The CDR3 loop is CASSPQHSNQPQHF. As DNA, the CDR3 is TGTGCCAGTAGCCCGCAACATAGCAATCAGCCCCAGCATTTT. The variable domain in full, completed from reference TRBV19 and TRBJ1-5, reads DGGITQSPKYLFRKEGQNVTLSCEQNLNHDAMYWYRQDPGQGLRLIYYSQIVNDFQKGDIAEGYSVSREKKESFPLTVTSAQKNPTAFYLCASSPQHSNQPQHFGDGTRLSIL.

The V and J genes are TRBV4-1 and TRBJ1-2, with D unclear. In germline, CDR1 is MGHRA, CDR2 YSYEKL. The CDR3 spans 13 residues. Trimming took 0 bases from V and 8 from J, leaving 10 bases between them. The DNA for the CDR3 is TGCGCCAGCAGCCAAGAGACATCTCGGGGCTACACCTTC. This gives the protein CASSQETSRGYTF.

This sequence joins TRBV30 and TRBJ1-2, with TRBD1 matching over 7 bases. The germline V gene encodes CDR1 GTSNPN and CDR2 SVGIG (reference sequence). The CDR3 length is 15 residues. The J segment lost 6 bases and the V segment lost 4 bases, leaving 14 bases of the junction unmatched. CDR3 region: CAWTHGGRGQNGYTF. For the CDR3, the DNA is TGTGCCTGGACTCACGGAGGGAGGGGACAGAATGGCTACACCTTC.

The V call is TRBV7-2, the J call TRBJ1-5; tentatively, D is TRBD1 (6 bases). Trimming removed 3 bases at V and 7 bases at J, with 13 bases between. CDR1 SGHTA and CDR2 FQGNSA come from the germline V gene. This CDR3 is 14 amino acids long. This chain's CDR3 is CASSFQGTGQPQHF. CDR3 in DNA: TGTGCCAGCAGCTTTCAGGGGACGGGGCAGCCCCAGCATTTT.

The rearrangement joins TRBV6-1 to TRBJ2-2, with D possibly being TRBD1 (6 bases). The V and J ends lost 8 bases and 1 base respectively, with 14 bases between them. The CDR3 length is 15 residues. CDR1 and CDR2 from the germline V gene are MNHNS and SASEGT. The CDR3 DNA reads as TGTGCCAGCGACTCAGACAGGTGGAACACCGGGGAGCTGTTTTTT. It yields the protein CASDSDRWNTGELFF.

This chain uses TRBV5-1 with TRBJ2-5; 8 nucleotides agree with TRBD1. The CDR3 contains 15 residues. J lost 0 bases, V lost 4 bases, and 5 bases had no gene match. Looked up from germline, CDR1 is SGHRS and CDR2 is YFSETQ. CDR3 in amino acids: CASSEPTGDQETQYF. The DNA of the CDR3 is TGCGCCAGCAGCGAACCGACAGGGGACCAAGAGACCCAGTACTTC. The complete variable domain, with remaining parts taken from reference TRBV5-1 and TRBJ2-5, reads KAGVTQTPRYLIKTRGQQVTLSCSPISGHRSVSWYQQTPGQGLQFLFEYFSETQRNKGNFPGRFSGRQFSNSRSEMNVSTLELGDSALYLCASSEPTGDQETQYFGPGTRLLVL.

This chain connects TRBV7-2 to TRBJ2-2; D perhaps matches TRBD1 (6 bases). Germline loops: CDR1 SGHTA, CDR2 FQGNSA. V was clipped by 6 bases and J by 1 base, with 9 bases between them. CDR3 length equals 14 residues. CDR3 amino acids: CASRDSQNTGELFF. For the CDR3, the DNA is TGTGCCAGCAGGGACAGCCAGAACACCGGGGAGCTGTTTTTT.